The 13 T cell receptor beta chains below come from one sample, sequenced in a study of high-grade serous ovarian cancer treatment subgroups. Tumor samples were taken before definitive surgery or chemotherapy. The method was immunoSEQ multiplex PCR; TCRdb's version includes in-frame clones alone and lacks a portion of them. The sample lists approximately 40,000 clones, about 79% seen once, with about 3% in the top ten. Specimen: tumor tissue. These receptors were taken from a human donor with high-grade serous ovarian cancer.

The V gene is TRBV7-9, the J gene TRBJ2-5; D is undetermined. The germline V and J ends were trimmed by 5 bases and 5 bases, with 15 bases remaining between them. CDR1 and CDR2 (germline): SEHNR, FQNEAQ (reference sequence). CDR3 length equals 14 residues. CDR3: CASSRESVGETQYF. As DNA, the CDR3 is TGTGCCAGCAGCCGTGAATCTGTCGGGGAGACCCAGTACTTC. Drawing the rest from reference TRBV7-9 and TRBJ2-5, the complete variable domain is DTGVSQNPRHKITKRGQNVTFRCDPISEHNRLYWYRQTLGQGPEFLTYFQNEAQLEKSRLLSDRFSAERPKGSFSTLEIQRTEQGDSAMYLCASSRESVGETQYFGPGTRLLVL.

The J gene is TRBJ2-7, the V gene TRBV11-3; the D is unclear. V lost 4 bases, J lost 0 bases, and 1 base lay in between. The CDR3 runs 11 residues. The germline V gene encodes CDR1 SGHNT and CDR2 YENEEA. The CDR3 loop reads CASSYSYEQYF. For the CDR3, the DNA is TGTGCCAGCAGCTACTCCTACGAGCAGTACTTC. Full variable domain (remainder filled in from reference TRBV11-3 and TRBJ2-7): EAGVVQSPRYKIIEKKQPVAFWCNPISGHNTLYWYLQNLGQGPELLIRYENEEAVDDSQLPKDRFSAERLKGVDSTLKIQPAELGDSAVYLCASSYSYEQYFGPGTRLTVT.

The genes are TRBV29-1 and TRBJ2-1; D is unresolved. There are 12 residues in the CDR3. The ends were cut back, 6 bases at V and 4 bases at J, with 10 bases in the middle. The germline gives CDR1 SQVTM, CDR2 ANQGSEA. CDR3 DNA sequence: TGCAGCGTGGTGACAACGTACAATGAGCAGTTCTTC. This gives the protein CSVVTTYNEQFF.

The chain couples TRBV11-2 to TRBJ2-7; 7 positions match TRBD2. Germline lookup yields CDR1 SGHAT and CDR2 FQNNGV. With 4 bases clipped from V and 1 base from J, the junction kept 1 base outside the gene matches. The CDR3 runs 13 residues. CDR3 amino acids: CASSWGGSYEQYF. CDR3 DNA sequence: TGTGCCAGCAGCTGGGGGGGATCCTACGAGCAGTACTTC.

The chain recombines TRBV6-5 with TRBJ2-7; D not certain. V shed 0 bases and J shed 3 bases, with 12 bases lying between them. Germline lookup yields CDR1 MNHEY and CDR2 SVGAGI. The length of the CDR3 is 15 residues. CDR3 in DNA: TGTGCCAGCAGTTACTCCGCCAAATGGGGCTACGAGCAGTACTTC. Translated: CASSYSAKWGYEQYF.

CDR3 amino acids: CASSRWTGRNEQFF. CDR3 DNA sequence: TGTGCCAGCAGCCGCTGGACAGGACGGAATGAGCAGTTCTTC. The chain joins TRBV7-2 to TRBJ2-1; TRBD1 matches at 7 bases. This CDR3 is 14 amino acids long. Trimming took 5 bases from V and 7 from J; bases not matched to a gene: 8. Germline CDR1 is SGHTA and CDR2 is FQGNSA.

The chain uses TRBV28 and TRBJ2-4, with D tentatively TRBD2 (6 bases). In germline, CDR1 is MDHEN, CDR2 SYDVKM. The CDR3 length is 16 residues. Trimming left V 4 bases short and J 0 bases short, with 13 bases between. The CDR3 region is CASSSRDSLAKNIQYF. The CDR3 bases are TGTGCCAGCAGTTCACGGGACTCCCTAGCCAAAAACATTCAGTACTTC.

V and J are TRBV5-4 and TRBJ2-7, with 8 bases matching TRBD2. Germline V gene lookup returns CDR1 SGHNT and CDR2 YYREEE (reference sequence). The CDR3 sequence is 15 residues long. Trimming removed 4 bases from V and 0 bases from J; junction bases left unmatched: 6. The chain's CDR3 is CASSTEAGVSYEQYF. The CDR3 coding sequence is TGTGCCAGCAGCACCGAAGCGGGAGTCTCCTACGAGCAGTACTTC. The complete variable domain, with remaining parts taken from reference TRBV5-4 and TRBJ2-7, reads ETGVTQSPTHLIKTRGQQVTLRCSSQSGHNTVSWYQQALGQGPQFIFQYYREEENGRGNFPPRFSGLQFPNYSSELNVNALELDDSALYLCASSTEAGVSYEQYFGPGTRLTVT.

The DNA of the CDR3 is TGTGCCAGCAGCGGTGGGACAGGGGAGTTCTTC. Translating gives CASSGGTGEFF. V gene TRBV28 combines with J gene TRBJ2-1; 10 positions match TRBD1. Germline V gives CDR1 MDHEN, CDR2 SYDVKM. The CDR3 extends over 11 amino acids. Germline trimming cut 6 bases from V and 14 bases from J; bases unmatched to any gene: 4.

This clone was detected only a few times. This chain connects TRBV30 to TRBJ1-5; D not certain. Germline V gives CDR1 GTSNPN, CDR2 SVGIG (reference sequence). V lost 1 base, J lost 6 bases, and 10 bases lay in between. CDR3 length equals 13 residues. The DNA of the CDR3 is TGTGCCTGGAGTGGCGGCTTGGGTCAGCCCCAGCATTTT. It encodes CAWSGGLGQPQHF.

This chain uses TRBV5-6 with TRBJ1-3, with D uncertain. Germline-derived CDR1 and CDR2 are SGHDT and YYEEEE. V was trimmed by 1 base and J by 0 bases, leaving 2 bases between them. The CDR3 is 13 amino acids. The CDR3 DNA reads as TGTGCCAGCAGCTTGCTCTCTGGAAACACCATATATTTT. Its protein product is CASSLLSGNTIYF.

This chain joins TRBV9 and TRBJ2-1; D tentatively fits TRBD1 or TRBD2 (5 bases each). This CDR3 has 17 amino acids. Trimming shortened V by 3 bases and J by 8 bases, and 24 bases separated the two germline ends. The germline gives CDR1 SGDLS, CDR2 YYNGEE. CDR3 nucleotides: TGTGCCAGCAGCGCAGAGGCGGCCGGGACCCATGGACATGAGCAGTTCTTC. Translation gives CASSAEAAGTHGHEQFF.

The rearrangement joins TRBV7-2 to TRBJ1-1, with a weak D call TRBD1 (6 bases). This CDR3 is built from 13 residues. V lost 5 bases to trimming and J lost 5 bases, with 12 bases between them. Germline-derived CDR1 and CDR2 are SGHTA and FQGNSA. The CDR3 reads CASSPNRATEAFF. The CDR3 DNA is TGTGCCAGCAGCCCTAACAGGGCTACTGAAGCTTTCTTT.